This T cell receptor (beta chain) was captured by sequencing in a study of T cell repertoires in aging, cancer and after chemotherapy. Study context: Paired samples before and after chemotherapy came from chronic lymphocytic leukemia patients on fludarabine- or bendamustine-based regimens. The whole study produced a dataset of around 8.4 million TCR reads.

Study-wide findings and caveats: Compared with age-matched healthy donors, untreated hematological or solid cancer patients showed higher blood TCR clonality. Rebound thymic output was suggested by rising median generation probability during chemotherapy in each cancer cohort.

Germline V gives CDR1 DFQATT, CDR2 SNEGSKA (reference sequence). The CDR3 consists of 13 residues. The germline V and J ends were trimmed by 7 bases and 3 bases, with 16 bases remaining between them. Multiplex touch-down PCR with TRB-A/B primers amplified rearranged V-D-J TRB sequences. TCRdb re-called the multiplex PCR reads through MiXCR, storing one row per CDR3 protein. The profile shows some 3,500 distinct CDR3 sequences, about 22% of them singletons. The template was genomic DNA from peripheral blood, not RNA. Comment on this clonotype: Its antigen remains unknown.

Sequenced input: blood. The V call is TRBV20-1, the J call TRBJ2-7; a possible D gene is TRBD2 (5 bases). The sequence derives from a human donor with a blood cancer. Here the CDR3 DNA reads TGCAGTGGGCCTACACCGGGGAACTACGAGCAGTACTTC. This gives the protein CSGPTPGNYEQYF.